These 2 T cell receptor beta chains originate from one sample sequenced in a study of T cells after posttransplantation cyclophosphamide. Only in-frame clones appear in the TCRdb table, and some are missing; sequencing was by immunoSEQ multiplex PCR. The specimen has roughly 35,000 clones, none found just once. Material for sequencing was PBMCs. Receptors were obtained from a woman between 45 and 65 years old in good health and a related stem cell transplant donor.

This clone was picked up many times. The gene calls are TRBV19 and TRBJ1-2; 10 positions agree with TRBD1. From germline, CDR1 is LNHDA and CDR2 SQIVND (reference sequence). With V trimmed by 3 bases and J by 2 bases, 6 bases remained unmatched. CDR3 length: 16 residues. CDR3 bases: TGTGCCAGTAGTATGGGACAGGGGAGCAAGAACTATGGCTACACCTTC. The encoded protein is CASSMGQGSKNYGYTF.

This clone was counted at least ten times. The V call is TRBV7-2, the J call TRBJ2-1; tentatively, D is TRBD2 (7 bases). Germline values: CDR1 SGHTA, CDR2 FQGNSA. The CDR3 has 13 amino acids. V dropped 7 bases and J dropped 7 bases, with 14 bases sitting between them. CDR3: CASNRAGTNEQFF. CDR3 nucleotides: TGTGCCAGCAATAGAGCGGGGACAAATGAGCAGTTCTTC.